This TCR beta chain is from a study of blood T cell repertoires in COVID-19. Between the trimmed V and J ends, which lost 11 bases and 0 bases, there was a span of 13 bases. The CDR3 runs to 13 residues. Profiled with immunoSEQ multiplex PCR; TCRdb holds only in-frame clones, not every one. This table holds fewer than 60,000 clones, more than 80% found once. Sequencing was performed on peripheral blood. This clonotype was obtained from a man aged 55 to 69 with acute or convalescent COVID-19. The chain employs TRBV23-1 and TRBJ1-1; possible D gene TRBD1, 5 bases. TRBV23-1 is known as an ORF, though its function is uncertain. DNA of the CDR3: TGCGCCGGGAAGACAGAGATGAACACTGAAGCTTTCTTT. Translating gives CAGKTEMNTEAFF.